The present TCR beta chain was sequenced within a study of blood T cell repertoires in COVID-19. As for the study in general: The United States, Italy and Spain supplied acute and convalescent COVID-19 samples. Sources were T cells, B-cell-depleted T cells, or PBMCs; the material itself was cDNA or gDNA.

This CDR3 has 13 amino acids. In germline, CDR1 is MNHNY, CDR2 SVGAGI (reference sequence). Trimming removed 0 bases at V and 5 bases at J, with 5 bases between. In the source study's methods: Quantification of nucleated cells was approximated via reference gene primer amplification. Assay used: immunoSEQ multiplex PCR; TCRdb lists only in-frame clones, some missing. V and J calls and clone size come straight from that table; D and trimming were deduced from the DNA. The sample has some 150,000 clones, about nine tenths seen once. Sequenced: peripheral blood. The source is a man aged 45-65 years with active or convalescent COVID-19. The J gene is TRBJ2-1, the V gene TRBV6-6, with D unresolved. CDR3 loop: CASSYSSNNEQFF. The CDR3 DNA is TGTGCCAGCAGTTACTCATCTAACAATGAGCAGTTCTTC.